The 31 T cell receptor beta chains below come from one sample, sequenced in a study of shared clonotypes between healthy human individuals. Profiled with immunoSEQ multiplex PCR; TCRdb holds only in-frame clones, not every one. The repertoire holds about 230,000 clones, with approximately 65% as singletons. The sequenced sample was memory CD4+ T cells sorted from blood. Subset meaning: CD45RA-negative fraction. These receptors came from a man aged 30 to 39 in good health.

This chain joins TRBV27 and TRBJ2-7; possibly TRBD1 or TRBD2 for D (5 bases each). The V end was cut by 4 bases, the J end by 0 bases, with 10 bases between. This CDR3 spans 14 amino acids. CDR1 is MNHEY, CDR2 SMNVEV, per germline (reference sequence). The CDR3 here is CASSYRDGSYEQYF. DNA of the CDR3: TGTGCCAGCAGTTATAGGGACGGCTCCTACGAGCAGTACTTC.

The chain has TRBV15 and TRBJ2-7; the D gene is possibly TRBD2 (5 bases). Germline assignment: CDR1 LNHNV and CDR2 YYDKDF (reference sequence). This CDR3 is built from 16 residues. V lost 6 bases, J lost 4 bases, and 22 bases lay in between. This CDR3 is CATSIGVGAQPYEQYF. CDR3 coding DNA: TGTGCCACCAGTATCGGGGTAGGCGCACAGCCGTACGAGCAGTACTTC.

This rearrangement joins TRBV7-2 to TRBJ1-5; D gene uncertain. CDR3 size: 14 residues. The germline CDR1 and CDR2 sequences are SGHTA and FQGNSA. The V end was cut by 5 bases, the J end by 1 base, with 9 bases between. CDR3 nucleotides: TGTGCCAGCAGCCCTGGACGGAGCAATCAGCCCCAGCATTTT. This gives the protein CASSPGRSNQPQHF. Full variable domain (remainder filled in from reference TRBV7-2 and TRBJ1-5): GAGVSQSPSNKVTEKGKDVELRCDPISGHTALYWYRQSLGQGLEFLIYFQGNSAPDKSGLPSDRFSAERTGGSVSTLTIQRTQQEDSAVYLCASSPGRSNQPQHFGDGTRLSIL.

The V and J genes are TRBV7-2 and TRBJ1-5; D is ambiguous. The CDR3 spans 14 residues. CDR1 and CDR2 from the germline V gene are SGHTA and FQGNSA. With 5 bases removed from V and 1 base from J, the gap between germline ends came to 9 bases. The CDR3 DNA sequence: TGTGCCAGCAGCGAACCAGCGAGCAATCAGCCCCAGCATTTT. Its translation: CASSEPASNQPQHF.

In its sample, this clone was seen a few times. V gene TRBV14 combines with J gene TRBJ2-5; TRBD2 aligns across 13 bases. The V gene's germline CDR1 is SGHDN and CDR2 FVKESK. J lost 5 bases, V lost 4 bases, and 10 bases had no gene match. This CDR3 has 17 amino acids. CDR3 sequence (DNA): TGTGCCAGCAGCCCTTCCCTCGGACTAGCGGGAGTTGAGACCCAGTACTTC. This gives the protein CASSPSLGLAGVETQYF. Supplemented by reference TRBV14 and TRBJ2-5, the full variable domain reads EAGVTQFPSHSVIEKGQTVTLRCDPISGHDNLYWYRRVMGKEIKFLLHFVKESKQDESGMPNNRFLAERTGGTYSTLKVQPAELEDSGVYFCASSPSLGLAGVETQYFGPGTRLLVL.

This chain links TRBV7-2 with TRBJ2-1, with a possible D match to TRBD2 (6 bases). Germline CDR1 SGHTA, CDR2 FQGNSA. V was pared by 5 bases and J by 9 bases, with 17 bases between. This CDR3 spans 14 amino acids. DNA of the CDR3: TGTGCCAGCAGCAGTGGTAGTGGAGGGGTTGAGCAGTTCTTC. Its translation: CASSSGSGGVEQFF.

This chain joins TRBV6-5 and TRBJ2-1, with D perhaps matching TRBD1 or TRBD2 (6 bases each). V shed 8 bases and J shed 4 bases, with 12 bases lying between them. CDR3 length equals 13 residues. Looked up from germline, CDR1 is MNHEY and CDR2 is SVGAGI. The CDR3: CASPKGGYNEQFF. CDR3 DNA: TGTGCCAGCCCAAAGGGGGGTTACAATGAGCAGTTCTTC.

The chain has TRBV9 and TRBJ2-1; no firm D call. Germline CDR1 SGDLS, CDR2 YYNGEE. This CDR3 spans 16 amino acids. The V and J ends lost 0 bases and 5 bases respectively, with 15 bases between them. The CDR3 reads CASSVENLVGNNEQFF. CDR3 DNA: TGTGCCAGCAGCGTAGAGAACCTCGTAGGGAACAATGAGCAGTTCTTC.

CDR3 loop: CASSREGLAVYEQYF. The CDR3 nucleotides are TGTGCCAGCAGCAGGGAGGGACTAGCGGTATACGAGCAGTACTTC. The chain employs TRBV5-4 and TRBJ2-7, with TRBD2 matching over 11 bases. In germline, CDR1 is SGHNT, CDR2 YYREEE (reference sequence). The ends lost 4 bases at V and 4 bases at J; junction bases unmatched: 7. CDR3 length: 15 residues.

The CDR3 bases are TGTGCCAGCAGCTTAGGTCCCAAACAGAGACGCACAGATACGCAGTATTTT. This translates into CASSLGPKQRRTDTQYF. This chain connects TRBV11-2 to TRBJ2-3; D gene unclear. The germline V gene encodes CDR1 SGHAT and CDR2 FQNNGV. The CDR3 covers 17 residues. Trimming pared 1 base from V and 1 base from J, leaving 15 bases between.

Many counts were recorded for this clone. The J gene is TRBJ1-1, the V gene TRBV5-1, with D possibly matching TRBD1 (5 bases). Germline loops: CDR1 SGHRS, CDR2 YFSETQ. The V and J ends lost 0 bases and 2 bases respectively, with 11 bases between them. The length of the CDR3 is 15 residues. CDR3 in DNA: TGCGCCAGCAGCTTGGACAGGCCCATCAACACTGAAGCTTTCTTT. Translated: CASSLDRPINTEAFF.

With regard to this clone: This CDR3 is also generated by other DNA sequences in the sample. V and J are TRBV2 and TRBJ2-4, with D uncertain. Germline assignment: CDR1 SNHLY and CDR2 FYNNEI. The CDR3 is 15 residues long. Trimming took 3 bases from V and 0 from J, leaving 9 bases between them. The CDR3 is CASSENELAKNIQYF. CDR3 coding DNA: TGTGCCAGCAGTGAGAATGAACTAGCCAAAAACATTCAGTACTTC.

DNA of the CDR3: TGTGCCAGCAGTTTCCGGGGACAGGGTACGGGGAGGCGATACGAGCAGTACTTC. Protein: CASSFRGQGTGRRYEQYF. J is TRBJ2-7 and V is TRBV28; 9 positions match TRBD1. V shed 3 bases and J 4 bases; nucleotides not matched to a gene: 16. This CDR3 comprises 18 residues. Per germline, CDR1 MDHEN and CDR2 SYDVKM. Full variable domain (rest looked up from reference TRBV28 and TRBJ2-7): DVKVTQSSRYLVKRTGEKVFLECVQDMDHENMFWYRQDPGLGLRLIYFSYDVKMKEKGDIPEGYSVSREKKERFSLILESASTNQTSMYLCASSFRGQGTGRRYEQYFGPGTRLTVT.

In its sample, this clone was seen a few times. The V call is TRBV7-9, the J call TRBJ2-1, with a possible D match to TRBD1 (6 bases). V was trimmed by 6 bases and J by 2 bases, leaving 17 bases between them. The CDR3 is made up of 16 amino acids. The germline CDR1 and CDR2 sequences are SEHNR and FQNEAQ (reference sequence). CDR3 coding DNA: TGTGCCAGCAGTTCTAGACTACGGACAGCCTACAATGAGCAGTTCTTC. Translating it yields CASSSRLRTAYNEQFF.

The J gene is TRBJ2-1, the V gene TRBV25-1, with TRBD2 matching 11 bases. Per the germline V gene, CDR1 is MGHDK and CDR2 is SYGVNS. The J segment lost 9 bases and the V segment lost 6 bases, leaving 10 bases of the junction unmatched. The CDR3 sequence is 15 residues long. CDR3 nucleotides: TGTGCCAGCAGCGAGACTAGCGGGAAGGTCACTGAGCAGTTCTTC. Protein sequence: CASSETSGKVTEQFF.

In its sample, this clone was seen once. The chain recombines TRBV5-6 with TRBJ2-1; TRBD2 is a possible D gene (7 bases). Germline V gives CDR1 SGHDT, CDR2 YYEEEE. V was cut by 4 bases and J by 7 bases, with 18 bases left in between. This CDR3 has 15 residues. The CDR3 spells CASSGGGALGNEQFF. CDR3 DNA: TGTGCCAGCAGCGGCGGGGGCGCTTTGGGTAATGAGCAGTTCTTC.

CDR3 region: CASSILTSGRQFF. As DNA, the CDR3 is TGTGCCAGCAGTATCCTAACTAGCGGGAGACAGTTCTTC. The V call is TRBV2, the J call TRBJ2-1; TRBD2 matches at 11 bases. Germline-derived CDR1 and CDR2 are SNHLY and FYNNEI. The CDR3 is 13 residues long. With 5 bases clipped from V and 13 bases from J, the junction kept 7 bases outside the gene matches.

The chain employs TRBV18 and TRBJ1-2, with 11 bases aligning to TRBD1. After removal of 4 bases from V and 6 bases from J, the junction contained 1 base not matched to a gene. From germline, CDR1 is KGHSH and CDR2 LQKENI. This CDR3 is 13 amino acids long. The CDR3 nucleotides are TGTGCCAGCTCACTGGGACAGGGGGATGGCTACACCTTC. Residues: CASSLGQGDGYTF.

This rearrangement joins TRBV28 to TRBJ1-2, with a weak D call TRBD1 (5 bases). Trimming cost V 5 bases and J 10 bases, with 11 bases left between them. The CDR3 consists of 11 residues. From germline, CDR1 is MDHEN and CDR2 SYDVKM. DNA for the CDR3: TGTGCCAGCAGTCTGGACATGATCTACACCTTC. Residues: CASSLDMIYTF.

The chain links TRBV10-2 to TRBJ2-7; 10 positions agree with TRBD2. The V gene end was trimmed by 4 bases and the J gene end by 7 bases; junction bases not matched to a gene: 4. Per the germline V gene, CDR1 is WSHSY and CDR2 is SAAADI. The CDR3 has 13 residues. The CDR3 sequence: CASSGSGRREQYF. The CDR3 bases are TGCGCCAGCAGTGGTAGCGGGAGGAGAGAGCAGTACTTC.

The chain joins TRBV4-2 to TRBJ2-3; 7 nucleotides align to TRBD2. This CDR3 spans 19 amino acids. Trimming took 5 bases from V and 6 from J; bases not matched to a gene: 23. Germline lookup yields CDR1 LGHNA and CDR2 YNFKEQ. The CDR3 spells CASSLAPVERDSLGDTQYF. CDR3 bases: TGTGCCAGCAGCTTGGCCCCAGTGGAGCGGGACTCCCTGGGGGATACGCAGTATTTT.

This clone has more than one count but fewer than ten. CDR3 bases: TGTGCCAGCAGCTTTCAGACAGGGTACGAGCAGTACTTC. Protein sequence: CASSFQTGYEQYF. V gene TRBV7-8 combines with J gene TRBJ2-7, with TRBD1 identical over 7 bases. Germline V gene data show CDR1 as SGHVS and CDR2 as FQNEAQ. The CDR3 extends over 13 amino acids. V lost 3 bases and J lost 4; bases outside the gene matches: 3.

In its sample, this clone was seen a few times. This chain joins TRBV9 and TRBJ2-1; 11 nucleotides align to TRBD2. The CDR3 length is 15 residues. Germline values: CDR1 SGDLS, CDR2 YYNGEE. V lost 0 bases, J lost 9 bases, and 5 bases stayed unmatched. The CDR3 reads CASSVEGTSGTEQFF. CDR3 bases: TGTGCCAGCAGCGTAGAAGGGACTAGCGGTACTGAGCAGTTCTTC.

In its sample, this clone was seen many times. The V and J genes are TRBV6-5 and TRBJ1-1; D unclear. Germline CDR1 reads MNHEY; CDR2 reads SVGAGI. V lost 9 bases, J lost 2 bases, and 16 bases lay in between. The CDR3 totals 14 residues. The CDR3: CASSPPGDNTEAFF. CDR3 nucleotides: TGTGCCAGTAGTCCCCCGGGAGATAACACTGAAGCTTTCTTT.

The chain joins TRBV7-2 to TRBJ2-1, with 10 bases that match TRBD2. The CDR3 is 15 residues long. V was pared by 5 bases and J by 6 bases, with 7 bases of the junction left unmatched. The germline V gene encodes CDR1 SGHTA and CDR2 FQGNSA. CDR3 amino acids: CASSRSSGGFNEQFF. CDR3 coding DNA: TGTGCCAGCAGCCGATCTAGCGGGGGTTTCAATGAGCAGTTCTTC.

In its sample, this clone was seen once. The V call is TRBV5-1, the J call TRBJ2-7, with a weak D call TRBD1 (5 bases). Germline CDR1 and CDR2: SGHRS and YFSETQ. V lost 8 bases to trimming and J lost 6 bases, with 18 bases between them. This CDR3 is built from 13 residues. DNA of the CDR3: TGCGCCAGACTAAATCTCCAGGGCCCCGAGCAGTACTTC. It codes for CARLNLQGPEQYF.

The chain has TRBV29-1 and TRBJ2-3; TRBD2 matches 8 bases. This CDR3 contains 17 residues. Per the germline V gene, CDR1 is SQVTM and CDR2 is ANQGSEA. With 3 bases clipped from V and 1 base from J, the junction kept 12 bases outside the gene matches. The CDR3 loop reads CSVERSGRAGGTDTQYF. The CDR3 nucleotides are TGCAGCGTTGAGAGGAGCGGGAGAGCCGGGGGCACAGATACGCAGTATTTT.

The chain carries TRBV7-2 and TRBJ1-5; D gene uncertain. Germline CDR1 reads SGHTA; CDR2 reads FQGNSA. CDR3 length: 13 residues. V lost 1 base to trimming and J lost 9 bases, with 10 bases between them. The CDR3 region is CASSLGRVRPQHF. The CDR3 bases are TGTGCCAGCAGCTTAGGTCGGGTTCGGCCCCAGCATTTT.

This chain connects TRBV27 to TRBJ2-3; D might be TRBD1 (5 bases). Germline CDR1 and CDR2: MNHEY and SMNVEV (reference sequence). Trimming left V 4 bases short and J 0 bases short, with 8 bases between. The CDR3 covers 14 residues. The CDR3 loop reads CASSSRQSTDTQYF. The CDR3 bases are TGTGCCAGCAGTTCCCGACAGAGCACAGATACGCAGTATTTT.

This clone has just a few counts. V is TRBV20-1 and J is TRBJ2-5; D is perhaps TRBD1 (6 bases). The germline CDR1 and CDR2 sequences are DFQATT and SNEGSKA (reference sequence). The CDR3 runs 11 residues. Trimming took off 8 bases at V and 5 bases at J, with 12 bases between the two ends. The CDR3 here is CSTLRGETQYF. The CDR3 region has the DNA TGCAGTACCTTGAGGGGGGAGACCCAGTACTTC.

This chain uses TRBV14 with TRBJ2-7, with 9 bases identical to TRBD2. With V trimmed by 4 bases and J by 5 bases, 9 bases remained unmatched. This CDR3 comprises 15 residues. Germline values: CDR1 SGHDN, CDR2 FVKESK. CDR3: CASSPGTSFRDEQYF. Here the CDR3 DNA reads TGTGCCAGCAGCCCAGGGACTAGCTTTCGAGACGAGCAGTACTTC.